The 18 T cell receptor beta chains below were found in one sample sequenced in a study of T-cell reconstitution after alpha-beta-depleted transplantation in children. A library of TCRbeta sequences, prepared with unique molecular identifiers, was generated. Using its own MiXCR run on the PCR reads, TCRdb lists one record per CDR3 protein. The repertoire holds around 670,000 distinct CDR3 sequences, with around 12% as singletons. Material: PBMCs, obtained before TCRalphabeta/CD19-depleted stem cell transplant. These receptor sequences come from a girl aged 2-10 years with congenital amegakaryocytic thrombocytopenia, due to receive a stem cell transplant.

V and J are TRBV7-9 and TRBJ2-7; 11 bases are a match to TRBD2. Per the germline V gene, CDR1 is SEHNR and CDR2 is FQNEAQ (reference sequence). There are 15 residues in the CDR3. J lost 6 bases, V lost 5 bases, and 9 bases had no gene match. CDR3 sequence: CASSPTSGSLGEQYF. For the CDR3, the DNA is TGTGCCAGCAGCCCCACTAGCGGGAGTTTAGGCGAGCAGTACTTC.

Many counts were recorded for this clonotype. This sequence joins TRBV29-1 and TRBJ1-1, with 7 nucleotides matching TRBD1. The CDR3 covers 15 residues. After removal of 0 bases from V and 5 bases from J, the junction contained 9 bases not matched to a gene. Germline values: CDR1 SQVTM, CDR2 ANQGSEA. The CDR3 nucleotides read TGCAGCGTTGAAGATGGCGGTAAGGGGGCAACTGAAGCTTTCTTT. Amino acids: CSVEDGGKGATEAFF. Looking up the rest from reference TRBV29-1 and TRBJ1-1 gives the full variable domain: SAVISQKPSRDICQRGTSLTIQCQVDSQVTMMFWYRQQPGQSLTLIATANQGSEATYESGFVIDKFPISRPNLTFSTLTVSNMSPEDSSIYLCSVEDGGKGATEAFFGQGTRLTVV.

This clonotype occurred a few times. The V gene is TRBV28, the J gene TRBJ2-4; D uncertain. Trimming stripped 9 bases from V and 1 base from J, with 10 bases between. CDR3 length: 13 residues. Germline V lookup: CDR1 MDHEN, CDR2 SYDVKM. As DNA, the CDR3 is TGTGCCAGTACGACTGGTGCCAAAAACATTCAGTACTTC. Protein product: CASTTGAKNIQYF.

This clonotype was observed a handful of times. The V call is TRBV27, the J call TRBJ2-1, with TRBD2 as a possible D gene (5 bases). Deletions cut 0 bases from V and 6 bases from J, with 12 bases between. Germline CDR1 reads MNHEY; CDR2 reads SMNVEV (reference sequence). The CDR3 runs to 15 residues. The CDR3 DNA sequence: TGTGCCAGCAGTTTATCGAGAGGGTATGGCAATGAGCAGTTCTTC. Translation gives CASSLSRGYGNEQFF.

This clonotype has ten or more counts. This sequence joins TRBV5-5 and TRBJ2-3, with 11 positions matching TRBD2. Germline loops: CDR1 SGHKS, CDR2 YYEKEE (reference sequence). The CDR3 covers 18 residues. The trim removed 4 bases at V and 2 bases at J, leaving 12 bases unmatched. This CDR3 is CASSPLAGGPWITDTQYF. CDR3 DNA: TGTGCCAGCAGCCCCTTAGCGGGAGGGCCATGGATCACAGATACGCAGTATTTT. The full variable domain, with the rest looked up from reference TRBV5-5 and TRBJ2-3, is DAGVTQSPTHLIKTRGQQVTLRCSPISGHKSVSWYQQVLGQGPQFIFQYYEKEERGRGNFPDRFSARQFPNYSSELNVNALLLGDSALYLCASSPLAGGPWITDTQYFGPGTRLTVL.

The chain employs TRBV20-1 and TRBJ1-5; no clear D. Germline V CDR1 and CDR2: DFQATT, SNEGSKA (reference sequence). Trimming took off 2 bases at V and 1 base at J, with 6 bases between the two ends. This CDR3 is built from 13 residues. CDR3 in DNA: TGCAGTGCTAGAACCCGAAGCAATCAGCCCCAGCATTTT. This translates into CSARTRSNQPQHF.

This clonotype was seen a handful of times. J is TRBJ2-2 and V is TRBV7-3; the D is unclear. This CDR3 is built from 14 residues. Germline values: CDR1 SGHTA, CDR2 FQGTGA. V was trimmed by 5 bases and J by 0 bases, leaving 7 bases between them. The CDR3 DNA reads TGTGCCAGCAGCCCTGCTCCGAACACCGGGGAGCTGTTTTTT. This codes for CASSPAPNTGELFF.

In DNA form, the CDR3 reads TGTGCCACACGGAGCAGGACAGACTGGAACACTGAAGCTTTCTTT. Translated, it gives CATRSRTDWNTEAFF. This chain links TRBV6-1 with TRBJ1-1; TRBD1 is a possible D gene (6 bases). V gave up 10 bases and J gave up 1 base, with 19 bases separating them. Germline CDR1 and CDR2: MNHNS and SASEGT. The CDR3 consists of 15 residues.

A note on this clonotype: Being one base from a much bigger clone, this may be a read error. This chain joins TRBV7-9 and TRBJ2-7; possible D gene TRBD2, 6 bases. The CDR3 spans 14 residues. The germline CDR1 and CDR2 sequences are SEHNR and FQNEAQ (reference sequence). This CDR3 is CGSSAGTRIYEQYF. As DNA, the CDR3 is TGTGGCAGCAGCGCGGGAACTCGAATTTACGAGCAGTACTTC. Combining the CDR3 with reference TRBV7-9 and TRBJ2-7 gives the whole variable domain DTGVSQNPRHKITKRGQNVTFRCDPISEHNRLYWYRQTLGQGPEFLTYFQNEAQLEKSRLLSDRFSAERPKGSFSTLEIQRTEQGDSAMYLCGSSAGTRIYEQYFGPGTRLTVT.

The chain combines TRBV25-1 with TRBJ2-7, with 8 positions matching TRBD1. The junction had 6 bases not matched to a gene; V was cut back by 4 bases and J by 4 bases. Germline-derived CDR1 and CDR2 are MGHDK and SYGVNS. There are 14 residues in the CDR3. The CDR3 here is CASSARTGLYEQYF. In DNA, the CDR3 is TGTGCCAGCAGTGCCCGGACAGGGCTATACGAGCAGTACTTC.

Only one count was recorded for this clonotype. This may be a read error: a much more frequent sequence differs by one nucleotide. The V gene is TRBV12-3 or TRBV12-4, the J gene TRBJ2-3; D not certain. This CDR3 contains 15 residues. V lost 6 bases and J lost 2, with 15 bases in between. The CDR3 spells CASSKMANFTDTQYF. CDR3 DNA: TGTGCCAGCAGCAAAATGGCTAACTTCACAGATACGCAGTATTTT.

Only a few counts were recorded for this clonotype. V is TRBV5-1 and J is TRBJ2-1; D gene uncertain. The CDR3 runs to 11 residues. The V gene's germline CDR1 is SGHRS and CDR2 YFSETQ. The V and J ends lost 4 bases and 10 bases respectively, with 9 bases between them. CDR3 amino acids: CASSGQIEQFF. CDR3 sequence (DNA): TGCGCCAGCAGCGGGCAGATCGAGCAGTTCTTC.

Ten or more counts support this clonotype. V usage is TRBV5-1 and J usage is TRBJ1-1, with TRBD1 matching 7 bases. The CDR3 totals 16 residues. Germline CDR1 reads SGHRS; CDR2 reads YFSETQ. Unmatched junction bases numbered 10, after V lost 5 bases and J lost 0 bases. CDR3 region: CASRSDRARMNTEAFF. DNA of the CDR3: TGCGCCAGCAGATCTGACAGGGCTAGGATGAACACTGAAGCTTTCTTT. Based on the CDR3 plus reference TRBV5-1 and TRBJ1-1, the full variable domain is KAGVTQTPRYLIKTRGQQVTLSCSPISGHRSVSWYQQTPGQGLQFLFEYFSETQRNKGNFPGRFSGRQFSNSRSEMNVSTLELGDSALYLCASRSDRARMNTEAFFGQGTRLTVV.

This clonotype appeared many times. The chain links TRBV28 to TRBJ1-2; D perhaps matches TRBD1 (6 bases). The CDR3 totals 15 residues. Trimming stripped 6 bases from V and 5 bases from J, with 19 bases between. In germline, CDR1 is MDHEN, CDR2 SYDVKM. CDR3 bases: TGTGCCAGCAGGACAGGATTTACCAGCCCGTATGGCTACACCTTC. As protein: CASRTGFTSPYGYTF.

This clonotype was seen only once. One junction end does not reproduce the germline sequence, and a read error may be involved. CDR3 sequence reads: CASSLRADYNFGYTF. The CDR3 bases are TGTGCCAGCAGTTTAAGGGCGGATTATAACTTTGGCTACACCTTC. V gene TRBV27 combines with J gene TRBJ1-2; D is unclear. This CDR3 is built from 15 residues. Germline CDR1 reads MNHEY; CDR2 reads SMNVEV (reference sequence).

This clonotype showed up just a few times. The CDR3 protein is CASSSWVGSQETQYF. Here the CDR3 DNA reads TGTGCCAGCAGCTCGTGGGTGGGCTCCCAAGAGACCCAGTACTTC. This chain connects TRBV7-9 to TRBJ2-5; no firm D call. This CDR3 is 15 amino acids long. Germline values: CDR1 SEHNR, CDR2 FQNEAQ (reference sequence). Trimming shortened V by 4 bases and J by 1 base, and 13 bases separated the two germline ends.

This clonotype was seen repeatedly, ten times or more. V is TRBV25-1 and J is TRBJ1-1, with D hard to call. V lost 8 bases to trimming and J lost 0 bases, with 13 bases between them. The CDR3 extends over 14 amino acids. Germline CDR1 and CDR2: MGHDK and SYGVNS. The chain's CDR3 is CASQISGVNTEAFF. The CDR3 DNA follows: TGTGCCAGCCAGATTAGCGGAGTGAACACTGAAGCTTTCTTT.

This clonotype was observed many times. The DNA of the CDR3 is TGCAGTGCCAGCGAGGGACTAGGTATTTACAATGAGCAGTTCTTC. It is translated as CSASEGLGIYNEQFF. The genes are TRBV20-1 and TRBJ2-1, with 8 positions matching TRBD2. CDR3 length equals 15 residues. In germline, CDR1 is DFQATT, CDR2 SNEGSKA (reference sequence). After removal of 6 bases from V and 4 bases from J, the junction contained 11 bases not matched to a gene.